The clone carrying this T cell receptor (beta chain) was counted at least ten times. The data stem from a study of identical twins. CDR3 size: 15 residues. V dropped 1 base and J dropped 7; count of bases not matched to a gene: 6. Germline CDR1 and CDR2: SGHRS and YFSETQ. One entry per CDR3 protein, called by TCRdb with MiXCR from the 5' RACE reads. The sample consists of 250,000 or so distinct CDR3 sequences, roughly 13% of them appearing once. These data also formed part of another study, on yellow fever vaccine responses in identical twins.

The sequence was obtained from a woman in her late teens or twenties in good health. The chain joins TRBV5-1 to TRBJ2-1; 9 bases align to TRBD2. The specimen was memory (CD45RO+) T cells sorted from blood. CDR3 bases: TGCGCCAGCAGCTTGATAGCGGGGGTTGAGAATGAGCAGTTCTTC. It yields the protein CASSLIAGVENEQFF. The full variable domain, with the rest looked up from reference TRBV5-1 and TRBJ2-1, is KAGVTQTPRYLIKTRGQQVTLSCSPISGHRSVSWYQQTPGQGLQFLFEYFSETQRNKGNFPGRFSGRQFSNSRSEMNVSTLELGDSALYLCASSLIAGVENEQFFGPGTRLTVL.